This TCR beta chain was identified during a study of CD8 T cells in Susac syndrome. Study-wide background: Among sequenced Susac syndrome patients, 5 or 6 had active disease and under ten were in remission. Findings and limits, study-wide: Clonal expansion was present among Susac CD8+ cells. This expansion reached its peak in TEMRA cells and in active patients.

About this clonotype: Its antigen remains unidentified.

Negative isolation was used for CD8+ and CD4+ T cells and FACS enrichment for TEMRA cells. The CDR3 spans 14 residues. V lost 8 bases and J lost 1, with 14 bases in between. RNA amounts of about 0.45 to 1 ug underwent reverse transcription with random hexamers. A multiplex approach, immunoSEQ multiplex PCR, amplified TCR beta CDR3 across 54 Vbeta and 13 Jbeta. One entry per CDR3 protein, called by TCRdb with MiXCR from the immunoSEQ multiplex PCR reads. The table includes about 90,000 distinct CDR3 sequences, about 96% detected once. V is TRBV12-3 or TRBV12-4 and J is TRBJ1-1; TRBD1 is a possible D gene (6 bases). The sequencing input was CD8+ T cells from PBMCs. The TCR comes from a human donor with Susac syndrome. The CDR3 DNA follows: TGTGCCAGCGGAACATGGACAGAGAACACTGAAGCTTTCTTT. Residues: CASGTWTENTEAFF.